One sample yielded the 29 T cell receptor beta chains listed below, sequenced in a study of T cells after yellow fever vaccination. TCRdb re-called the 5' RACE reads with MiXCR, one entry per CDR3 protein. Found here are fewer than 350,000 distinct CDR3 sequences, roughly 9.4% of them singletons; the top ten hold roughly 18%. Material: PBMCs, obtained on the day of the first yellow fever vaccination. Every receptor here comes from a young man who received the YFV17D yellow fever vaccine.

This clonotype was counted ten times or more. The CDR3, as DNA: TGTGCCAGCAGCTCCCGGGACCGAAACACCGGGGAGCTGTTTTTT. It specifies CASSSRDRNTGELFF. The gene calls are TRBV7-9 and TRBJ2-2; D may correspond to TRBD1 or TRBD2 (5 bases each). The CDR3 length is 15 residues. CDR1 and CDR2 from the germline V gene are SEHNR and FQNEAQ (reference sequence). V shed 4 bases and J shed 2 bases, with 11 bases lying between them. Complete variable domain (other parts from reference TRBV7-9 and TRBJ2-2): DTGVSQNPRHKITKRGQNVTFRCDPISEHNRLYWYRQTLGQGPEFLTYFQNEAQLEKSRLLSDRFSAERPKGSFSTLEIQRTEQGDSAMYLCASSSRDRNTGELFFGEGSRLTVL.

This clonotype was seen a handful of times. The chain is built from TRBV6-5 and TRBJ2-7; D call uncertain. The CDR3 consists of 16 residues. Trimming pared 2 bases from V and 3 bases from J, leaving 17 bases between. Germline CDR1 MNHEY, CDR2 SVGAGI. CDR3 DNA sequence: TGTGCCAGCAGTTACCCCGCCCCACAGCCCCTCTACGAGCAGTACGTC. Translated, it gives CASSYPAPQPLYEQYV.

This clonotype showed up just a few times. The chain carries TRBV10-3 and TRBJ1-1; the D is unclear. The germline gives CDR1 ENHRY, CDR2 SYGVKD. The germline V and J ends were trimmed by 0 bases and 2 bases, with 4 bases remaining between them. CDR3 length: 13 amino acids. CDR3 amino acids: CAISESGNTEAFF. CDR3 DNA sequence: TGTGCCATCAGTGAGTCCGGAAACACTGAAGCTTTCTTT.

This rearrangement joins TRBV12-5 to TRBJ2-7; the match to TRBD2 covers 10 bases. The CDR3 loop spans 14 amino acids. Germline CDR1 is LGHNT and CDR2 is FRNRAP. Trimming cost V 6 bases and J 3 bases; bases outside gene matches: 5. CDR3 amino acids: CASGRSGGLYEQYF. The CDR3 nucleotides are TGTGCTAGTGGCCGTAGCGGGGGGCTCTACGAGCAGTACTTC.

V is TRBV7-3 and J is TRBJ2-3; tentative D call: TRBD2 (5 bases). The length of the CDR3 is 15 residues. Germline CDR1 and CDR2: SGHTA and FQGTGA. Trimming removed 1 base at V and 0 bases at J, with 8 bases between. CDR3 loop: CASSLSRGSTDTQYF. CDR3 in DNA: TGTGCCAGCAGCTTAAGTCGCGGGAGCACAGATACGCAGTATTTT.

This sequence joins TRBV6-5 and TRBJ2-1; D is perhaps TRBD1 (5 bases). The V end was cut by 2 bases, the J end by 0 bases, with 14 bases between. Germline-derived CDR1 and CDR2 are MNHEY and SVGAGI. CDR3 length equals 17 residues. The CDR3 DNA sequence: TGTGCCAGCAGTTACGGGGCCGCTAGAAGCTCCTACAATGAGCAGTTCTTC. It translates to CASSYGAARSSYNEQFF.

J is TRBJ2-7 and V is TRBV9, with TRBD2 as a possible D gene (6 bases). V shed 4 bases and J shed 0 bases, with 17 bases lying between them. The CDR3 is 16 residues long. CDR1 SGDLS and CDR2 YYNGEE come from the germline V gene. The CDR3 nucleotides read TGTGCCAGCAGCCCCCAGGTCGCGGGGAGCTCCTACGAGCAGTACTTC. Translated, it gives CASSPQVAGSSYEQYF.

This chain connects TRBV10-3 to TRBJ1-5; TRBD1 might be the D (6 bases). This CDR3 contains 13 residues. CDR1 and CDR2 from the germline V gene are ENHRY and SYGVKD. Trimming took 7 bases from V and 2 from J, leaving 9 bases between them. The CDR3: CAIKGVGNQPQHF. CDR3 in DNA: TGTGCCATCAAGGGGGTGGGCAATCAGCCCCAGCATTTT.

The chain uses TRBV6-1 and TRBJ1-5, with D tentatively TRBD1 (5 bases). The CDR3 extends over 14 amino acids. With 7 bases removed from V and 4 bases from J, the gap between germline ends came to 14 bases. Germline CDR1 is MNHNS and CDR2 is SASEGT. CDR3 protein: CASTPSGANQPQHF. Written as DNA, the CDR3 is TGTGCCAGCACCCCGTCCGGGGCAAATCAGCCCCAGCATTTT.

This clonotype was counted between two and nine times. This chain connects TRBV4-2 to TRBJ2-7; D assignment may be TRBD1 or TRBD2 (5 bases each). Trimming removed 5 bases at V and 6 bases at J, with 11 bases between. CDR3 length: 12 residues. Germline-derived CDR1 and CDR2 are LGHNA and YNFKEQ. CDR3 DNA: TGTGCCAGCAGCTCATGGGGGTCCGAGCAGTACTTC. The encoded protein is CASSSWGSEQYF.

This clonotype was picked up a small number of times. This chain connects TRBV9 to TRBJ2-3; no clear D gene. V gave up 0 bases and J gave up 0 bases, with 5 bases separating them. CDR1 SGDLS and CDR2 YYNGEE come from the germline V gene. The CDR3 extends over 14 amino acids. CDR3 in amino acids: CASSVVQSTDTQYF. CDR3 coding DNA: TGTGCCAGCAGCGTAGTACAGAGCACAGATACGCAGTATTTT.

The rearrangement uses TRBV4-1 and TRBJ2-1; 11 positions agree with TRBD2. The length of the CDR3 is 14 residues. The germline V gene encodes CDR1 MGHRA and CDR2 YSYEKL. J lost 8 bases, V lost 6 bases, and 6 bases had no gene match. CDR3 coding DNA: TGCGCCAGCAGGCATAGCGGGGGGGCGCATGAGCAGTTCTTC. Protein product: CASRHSGGAHEQFF.

DNA for the CDR3: TGTGCCAGCAGCTTGCGACTAGCGGGGACGAATGAGCAGTTCTTC. This codes for CASSLRLAGTNEQFF. This sequence joins TRBV7-2 and TRBJ2-1; 11 bases match TRBD2. CDR1 and CDR2 from the germline V gene are SGHTA and FQGNSA. J was trimmed by 7 bases and V by 3 bases; bases with no gene match: 5. CDR3 length: 15 residues.

This chain connects TRBV5-1 to TRBJ1-6, with no clear D. V was shortened by 4 bases and J by 7 bases, with 18 bases between the two germline ends. The CDR3 has 16 amino acids. Germline V lookup: CDR1 SGHRS, CDR2 YFSETQ. Here the CDR3 DNA reads TGCGCCAGCAGCCAAACCCCCGGAGCTATCAATTCACCCCTCCACTTT. Amino acid sequence: CASSQTPGAINSPLHF.

This clonotype was seen a handful of times. The chain links TRBV28 to TRBJ1-1; D uncertain. The germline V and J ends were trimmed by 3 bases and 6 bases, with 14 bases remaining between them. Germline assignment: CDR1 MDHEN and CDR2 SYDVKM. The CDR3 is 14 amino acids. The CDR3 spells CASSFGVGSAEAFF. DNA of the CDR3: TGTGCCAGCAGTTTTGGGGTTGGGAGCGCTGAAGCTTTCTTT. Looking up the rest from reference TRBV28 and TRBJ1-1 gives the full variable domain: DVKVTQSSRYLVKRTGEKVFLECVQDMDHENMFWYRQDPGLGLRLIYFSYDVKMKEKGDIPEGYSVSREKKERFSLILESASTNQTSMYLCASSFGVGSAEAFFGQGTRLTVV.

The sample holds a few counts of this clonotype. This chain uses TRBV24-1 with TRBJ2-1; D unclear. The CDR3 has 12 residues. Per the germline V gene, CDR1 is KGHDR and CDR2 is SFDVKD. With 5 bases removed from V and 6 bases from J, the gap between germline ends came to 7 bases. DNA of the CDR3: TGTGCCACCAGTGGACCGACCAATGAGCAGTTCTTC. Residues: CATSGPTNEQFF.

The chain carries TRBV6-4 and TRBJ2-3; 7 bases align to TRBD2. CDR3 length equals 13 residues. J gave up 5 bases and V 6 bases, and 5 bases lay outside the gene matches. Germline loops: CDR1 MRHNA, CDR2 SNTAGT. The CDR3 nucleotides are TGTGCCAGCAGCACTAGCGAAGGAGATACGCAGTATTTT. This translates into CASSTSEGDTQYF.

This clonotype was detected many times. The chain employs TRBV6-2 or TRBV6-3 and TRBJ1-1, with D unclear. The CDR3 runs to 11 residues. CDR1 and CDR2 (germline): MNHEY, SVGEGT. V lost 4 bases and J lost 8, with 8 bases in between. The CDR3 DNA sequence: TGTGCCAGCAGTTTTCGGCAGGAAGCTTTCTTT. It yields the protein CASSFRQEAFF.

The V gene is TRBV5-6, the J gene TRBJ2-1, with no clear D. The CDR3 length is 13 residues. Germline CDR1 is SGHDT and CDR2 is YYEEEE. V was pared by 2 bases and J by 10 bases, with 13 bases between. CDR3 in DNA: TGTGCCAGCAGCTTCGTATCGGTCGGGGAGCAGTTCTTC. Translating it yields CASSFVSVGEQFF.

V and J are TRBV20-1 and TRBJ1-1; possible D gene TRBD1, 5 bases. CDR1 is DFQATT, CDR2 SNEGSKA, per germline (reference sequence). The CDR3 loop spans 15 amino acids. Trimming removed 0 bases from V and 2 bases from J, with 13 bases in between. CDR3 sequence (DNA): TGCAGTGCTAGAGATCTAGCGGACACAAACACTGAAGCTTTCTTT. Protein: CSARDLADTNTEAFF.

This clonotype came up a few times. This sequence joins TRBV24-1 and TRBJ1-5; the D is unclear. Trimming took off 3 bases at V and 4 bases at J, with 9 bases between the two ends. CDR1 is KGHDR and CDR2 is SFDVKD in the germline V gene. The CDR3 length is 14 residues. The CDR3 region has the DNA TGTGCCACCAGTGATCACACAGCTAATCAGCCCCAGCATTTT. It yields the protein CATSDHTANQPQHF.

This chain uses TRBV29-1 with TRBJ2-3; weak D call: TRBD1 (5 bases). The CDR3 is 15 residues long. With 3 bases removed from V and 1 base from J, the gap between germline ends came to 14 bases. The germline gives CDR1 SQVTM, CDR2 ANQGSEA. The CDR3 reads CSVDLVRVGTDTQYF. CDR3 DNA sequence: TGCAGCGTTGACCTCGTCAGGGTGGGCACAGATACGCAGTATTTT.

This clonotype was seen more than once but under ten times. The chain joins TRBV7-2 to TRBJ2-7; TRBD1 is a possible D gene (7 bases). V lost 4 bases to trimming and J lost 5 bases, with 15 bases between them. The CDR3 totals 14 residues. Per the germline V gene, CDR1 is SGHTA and CDR2 is FQGNSA. The CDR3 coding sequence is TGTGCCAGCAGCTCATACAGGGGCGGGAACGAGCAGTACTTC. Translation: CASSSYRGGNEQYF.

This clonotype came up a few times. The chain employs TRBV5-1 and TRBJ2-7, with a tentative D call TRBD1 (6 bases). The germline gives CDR1 SGHRS, CDR2 YFSETQ. The CDR3 extends over 15 amino acids. Trimming cost V 0 bases and J 7 bases, with 17 bases left between them. CDR3: CASSLARGTELEQYF. CDR3 bases: TGCGCCAGCAGCTTGGCCAGGGGAACGGAGCTGGAGCAGTACTTC.

This chain joins TRBV6-2 or TRBV6-3 and TRBJ2-7; 13 bases are shared with TRBD2. V shed 10 bases and J 3 bases; nucleotides not matched to a gene: 9. Germline V gene lookup returns CDR1 MNHEY and CDR2 SVGEGT. The CDR3 consists of 15 residues. CDR3 sequence (DNA): TGTGCCACTCGGAGACTAGCGGGGGGCCACTACGAGCAGTACTTC. This gives the protein CATRRLAGGHYEQYF.

This clonotype has at least ten counts. DNA of the CDR3: TGTGCCAGCAGCTTAATCACCAACACTGAAGCTTTCTTT. This codes for CASSLITNTEAFF. The rearrangement joins TRBV7-9 to TRBJ1-1; D not certain. Per the germline V gene, CDR1 is SEHNR and CDR2 is FQNEAQ (reference sequence). The ends were cut back, 2 bases at V and 2 bases at J, with 6 bases in the middle. The CDR3 spans 13 residues.

This clonotype was seen at least ten times. The chain has TRBV3-1 and TRBJ1-1; D is perhaps TRBD1 (5 bases). The CDR3 runs to 14 residues. V was clipped by 4 bases and J by 1 base, with 10 bases between them. Germline-derived CDR1 and CDR2 are LGHDT and YNNKEL (reference sequence). CDR3: CASSLLGGNTEAFF. CDR3 nucleotides: TGTGCCAGCAGCCTCTTGGGGGGGAACACTGAAGCTTTCTTT. The variable domain in full, with the rest retrieved from reference TRBV3-1 and TRBJ1-1, is DTAVSQTPKYLVTQMGNDKSIKCEQNLGHDTMYWYKQDSKKFLKIMFSYNNKELIINETVPNRFSPKSPDKAHLNLHINSLELGDSAVYFCASSLLGGNTEAFFGQGTRLTVV.

This clonotype was seen repeatedly, ten times or more. The chain carries TRBV7-2 and TRBJ1-4; a weak D match, TRBD1 (5 bases). CDR3 length: 14 amino acids. V dropped 6 bases and J dropped 3 bases, with 11 bases sitting between them. Germline V CDR1 and CDR2: SGHTA, FQGNSA. The CDR3 nucleotides read TGTGCCAGCAGAATGGGGGTGTCTAATGAAAAACTGTTTTTT. Its translation is CASRMGVSNEKLFF. The complete variable domain, with remaining parts taken from reference TRBV7-2 and TRBJ1-4, reads GAGVSQSPSNKVTEKGKDVELRCDPISGHTALYWYRQSLGQGLEFLIYFQGNSAPDKSGLPSDRFSAERTGGSVSTLTIQRTQQEDSAVYLCASRMGVSNEKLFFGSGTQLSVL.

This clonotype was seen at least ten times. J is TRBJ2-1 and V is TRBV4-1, with 8 bases lining up with TRBD1. CDR3 size: 15 residues. Germline V CDR1 and CDR2: MGHRA, YSYEKL. V dropped 3 bases and J dropped 12; count of bases not matched to a gene: 13. Written as DNA, the CDR3 is TGCGCCAGCAGCCACAACTCAGGGGGCTCCCCCGGGCAGTTCTTC. Translation: CASSHNSGGSPGQFF.